The next 8 T cell receptor beta chains were all read from a single sample in a study of blood T cells in healthy people across ages. With a J-beta primer mix and a sample-barcoded 5' primer, a second PCR ran 7 to 11 cycles. MiXCR, run by TCRdb on the 5' RACE reads, gives a single entry per CDR3 protein. The top ten clones hold about 11% of a sample with fewer than 2,000,000 distinct CDR3 sequences, 34% of them seen once. The sequenced sample consisted of blood. Every receptor here comes from a woman aged 25 to 45 in good health.

This chain joins TRBV7-2 and TRBJ2-5, with D hard to call. CDR3 length: 14 amino acids. Germline values: CDR1 SGHTA, CDR2 FQGNSA. The V end lost 1 base, the J end lost 5 bases, and 11 bases lay between the germline ends. The CDR3: CTSSLGGRPETQYF. The DNA for the CDR3 is TGTACCAGCAGCTTAGGCGGCCGCCCGGAGACCCAGTACTTC.

This clonotype was counted a few times. The V call is TRBV29-1, the J call TRBJ1-4, with D possibly being TRBD1 (6 bases). CDR3 length equals 13 residues. The ends were cut back, 6 bases at V and 5 bases at J, with 13 bases in the middle. Germline V gene sequence: CDR1 SQVTM, CDR2 ANQGSEA. The CDR3, as DNA: TGCAGCGTCCGACCGGGACAAAATGAAAAACTGTTTTTT. This encodes CSVRPGQNEKLFF.

This chain connects TRBV7-7 to TRBJ2-1; D possibly uses TRBD1 or TRBD2 (5 bases each). This CDR3 spans 14 amino acids. The V end was cut by 4 bases, the J end by 9 bases, with 16 bases between. Germline-derived CDR1 and CDR2 are SSHAT and FNYEAQ (reference sequence). DNA for the CDR3: TGTGCCAGCAGCTCTGCCGGGGCTCTGAGTGAGCAGTTCTTC. It yields the protein CASSSAGALSEQFF. The whole variable domain, remainder taken from reference TRBV7-7 and TRBJ2-1, is GAGVSQSPRYKVTKRGQDVTLRCDPISSHATLYWYQQALGQGPEFLTYFNYEAQPDKSGLPSDRFSAERPEGSISTLTIQRTEQRDSAMYRCASSSAGALSEQFFGPGTRLTVL.

As concerns this clonotype: One end of the junction varies from germline; a read error may be responsible. This rearrangement joins TRBV11-2 to TRBJ2-7; 8 nucleotides match TRBD2. Per the germline V gene, CDR1 is SGHAT and CDR2 is FQNNGV. The CDR3 is 18 amino acids. The CDR3 DNA reads TGTGCCAGCAGCTTGTTACTGGCGGGAGGTCAAGCGTCCTGCGAGCAGTACTTC. Translating it yields CASSLLLAGGQASCEQYF.

Details on this clonotype: This CDR3 is missing its conserved last phenylalanine or tryptophan, likely due to a read error. The V gene is TRBV5-6, the J gene TRBJ1-2, with no clear D. The CDR3 totals 15 residues. Germline CDR1 is SGHDT and CDR2 is YYEEEE. The V and J ends lost 4 bases and 0 bases respectively, with 13 bases between them. The CDR3 sequence is CASSHVSSANYGYTS. CDR3 DNA sequence: TGTGCCAGCAGCCACGTCAGCTCGGCTAACTATGGCTACACCTCC.

Concerning this clonotype: No conserved phenylalanine or tryptophan ends this CDR3, so it is likely a read error. This chain connects TRBV20-1 to TRBJ2-7; 13 bases agree with TRBD2. The CDR3 covers 16 residues. V shed 5 bases and J 2 bases; nucleotides not matched to a gene: 9. Looked up from germline, CDR1 is DFQATT and CDR2 is SNEGSKA (reference sequence). CDR3 sequence: CSAYPGLAGVPYEQYL. The CDR3 DNA follows: TGCAGTGCTTACCCAGGACTAGCGGGAGTACCCTACGAGCAGTACCTC.

In regard to this clonotype: A read error may produce the germline difference seen at one junction end. This chain uses TRBV4-1 with TRBJ2-2, with D possibly TRBD1 on 7 matching bases. Germline V gene data show CDR1 as MGHRA and CDR2 as YSYEKL. The CDR3 spans 12 residues. CDR3 residues: CASARGAGELFF. The CDR3 nucleotides are TGTGCCAGCGCCAGGGGGGCCGGGGAGCTGTTTTTT.

The chain combines TRBV5-5 with TRBJ2-1, with D hard to call. The CDR3 runs 16 residues. V dropped 0 bases and J dropped 4 bases, with 14 bases sitting between them. Germline CDR1 SGHKS, CDR2 YYEKEE (reference sequence). CDR3 DNA: TGTGCCAGCAGCTTGGTCTTGGCTGCCGCATACAATGAGCAGTTCTTC. Translating gives CASSLVLAAAYNEQFF.